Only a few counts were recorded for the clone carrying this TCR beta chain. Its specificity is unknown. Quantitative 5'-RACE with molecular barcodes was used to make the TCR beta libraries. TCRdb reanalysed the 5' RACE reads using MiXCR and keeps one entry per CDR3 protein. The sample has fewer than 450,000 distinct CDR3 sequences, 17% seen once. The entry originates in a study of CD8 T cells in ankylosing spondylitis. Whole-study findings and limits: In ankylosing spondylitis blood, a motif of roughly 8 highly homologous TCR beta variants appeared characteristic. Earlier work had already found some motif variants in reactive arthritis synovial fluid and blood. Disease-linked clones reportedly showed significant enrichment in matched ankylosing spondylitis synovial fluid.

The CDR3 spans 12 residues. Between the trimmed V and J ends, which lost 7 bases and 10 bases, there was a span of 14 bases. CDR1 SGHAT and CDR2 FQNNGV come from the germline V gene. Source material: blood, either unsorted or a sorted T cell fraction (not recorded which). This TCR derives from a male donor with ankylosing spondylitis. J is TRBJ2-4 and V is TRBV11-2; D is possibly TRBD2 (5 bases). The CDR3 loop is CASTGPEVIQYF. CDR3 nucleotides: TGTGCCAGCACAGGTCCGGAGGTAATTCAGTACTTC.